This TCR beta chain was found in a study of blood T cells in healthy people across ages. Study results and limitations: In older individuals, TCR beta diversity per million T cells was lower, falling roughly linearly with age. Underestimates were what the diversity estimates from one million T cells were considered to be.

The donors, healthy Caucasians from Russia, were aged 6 to 90. A remark on this clonotype: Antigen: not known.

Then a second PCR, running roughly 7 to 11 cycles, was carried out with a sample-barcoded 5' primer and a J-beta primer mix. TCRdb passed the 5' RACE reads through MiXCR, listing each CDR3 protein once. The sample consists of 1.5 million to 2 million distinct CDR3 sequences, about two fifths of them appearing once. This CDR3 contains 17 residues. In germline, CDR1 is SGHTA, CDR2 FQGNSA. V lost 1 base and J lost 4; bases outside the gene matches: 10. The rearrangement joins TRBV7-2 to TRBJ2-7; 10 bases agree with TRBD1. Sequenced material: blood. The sequence was collected from a human donor in good health. CDR3 nucleotide sequence: TGTGCCAGCAGCTTAGGGCCCCCCGGGACAGGGGATTACGAGCAGTACTTC. This codes for CASSLGPPGTGDYEQYF.